This T cell receptor (beta chain) was recorded in a study of CD8 T cells in Susac syndrome. RNA amounts of roughly 0.5 to 1 ug underwent reverse transcription with random hexamers. The amplification used immunoSEQ multiplex PCR on TCR beta CDR3; it spanned 54 Vbeta and 13 Jbeta. From the immunoSEQ multiplex PCR reads, TCRdb called clonotypes with MiXCR, one entry per CDR3 protein. This table holds hundreds of thousands of distinct CDR3 sequences, 75% to 85% found once. This clonotype was observed a handful of times. CDR1 MNHEY and CDR2 SMNVEV come from the germline V gene (reference sequence). The CDR3 spans 13 residues. J was trimmed by 5 bases and V by 7 bases; bases with no gene match: 5. Negative isolation yielded CD8+ and CD4+ T cells; FACS enriched TEMRA cells.

Sequenced material: CD8+ T cells from PBMCs. The sequence was obtained from a human donor with multiple sclerosis. The chain couples TRBV27 to TRBJ2-1; 7 nucleotides agree with TRBD1. The DNA of the CDR3 is TGTGCCAGCAAAAGGGGGCCCCACAATGAGCAGTTCTTC. It yields the protein CASKRGPHNEQFF.